Listed below are T cell receptor beta chains from one sample, sequenced in a study of glioma-infiltrating T cells after dendritic cell vaccination. The protocol was immunoSEQ multiplex PCR, while the TCRdb copy is restricted to in-frame clones and leaves out a portion. This table has 85,000 to 95,000 clones, under 90% appearing once. This specimen was blood, taken before dendritic cell vaccination. All receptors come from a human donor with glioblastoma. CDR3s include the opening cysteine and the closing phenylalanine or tryptophan. D genes are given only for firm matches. Clone size is given for some rows only: seen once, a few or many times, or a class if the clone is expanded.

j_gene: TRBJ1-5
v_gene: TRBV5-1
abundance: few
d_gene: -
CDR3aa: CASSLGTESNQPQHF
CDR3nt: TGCGCCAGCAGCTTGGGTACAGAGAGCAATCAGCCCCAGCATTTT

j_gene: TRBJ1-1
v_gene: TRBV18
abundance: -
d_gene: -
CDR3aa: CASSQNREWNTEAFF
CDR3nt: TGTGCCAGCTCACAGAACAGGGAATGGAATACTGAAGCTTTCTTT

j_gene: TRBJ2-5
v_gene: TRBV9
abundance: -
d_gene: -
CDR3aa: CASSVGGRSETQYF
CDR3nt: TGTGCCAGCAGCGTAGGGGGGCGGTCGGAGACCCAGTACTTC

j_gene: TRBJ1-1
v_gene: TRBV19
abundance: -
d_gene: TRBD1
CDR3aa: CASSRDRGSAEAFF
CDR3nt: TGTGCCAGTAGTAGGGACAGGGGATCGGCTGAAGCTTTCTTT

j_gene: TRBJ2-1
v_gene: TRBV2
abundance: -
d_gene: -
CDR3aa: CASSRTGLNEQFF
CDR3nt: TGTGCCAGCAGCCGAACAGGGCTTAATGAGCAGTTCTTC

j_gene: TRBJ2-2
v_gene: TRBV5-1
abundance: -
d_gene: -
CDR3aa: CASSFGTNTGELFF
CDR3nt: TGCGCCAGCAGCTTCGGTACGAACACCGGGGAGCTGTTTTTT

j_gene: TRBJ2-2
v_gene: TRBV4-2
abundance: -
d_gene: TRBD1
CDR3aa: CASSQVWDRGANTGELFF
CDR3nt: TGTGCCAGCAGCCAAGTGTGGGACAGGGGCGCGAACACCGGGGAGCTGTTTTTT

j_gene: TRBJ2-7
v_gene: TRBV7-3
abundance: -
d_gene: -
CDR3aa: CASSLSLSYEQYF
CDR3nt: TGTGCCAGCAGCTTATCACTTAGCTACGAGCAGTACTTC

j_gene: TRBJ1-2
v_gene: TRBV30
abundance: -
d_gene: -
CDR3aa: CAWSFLQGPGYTF
CDR3nt: TGTGCCTGGAGTTTTTTACAGGGACCGGGCTACACCTTC

j_gene: TRBJ1-4
v_gene: TRBV2
abundance: once
d_gene: -
CDR3aa: CASTSSWSEKLFF
CDR3nt: TGTGCCAGCACGAGTTCTTGGAGTGAAAAACTGTTTTTT

j_gene: TRBJ2-7
v_gene: TRBV5-1
abundance: -
d_gene: TRBD2
CDR3aa: CASSGSGGVFNEQYF
CDR3nt: TGCGCCAGCAGCGGTAGCGGGGGGGTATTCAACGAGCAGTACTTC

j_gene: TRBJ2-7
v_gene: TRBV14
abundance: -
d_gene: -
CDR3aa: CASSQDVSHSYEQYF
CDR3nt: TGTGCCAGCAGCCAAGATGTGAGCCACTCCTACGAGCAGTACTTC

j_gene: TRBJ2-7
v_gene: TRBV7-9
abundance: -
d_gene: -
CDR3aa: CASRTTPGDEQYF
CDR3nt: TGTGCCAGCAGAACAACCCCGGGTGACGAGCAGTACTTC

j_gene: TRBJ2-7
v_gene: TRBV19
abundance: -
d_gene: TRBD1
CDR3aa: CASSISGQGMGEQYF
CDR3nt: TGTGCCAGTAGTATTTCCGGACAGGGGATGGGCGAGCAGTACTTC

j_gene: TRBJ2-3
v_gene: TRBV6-5
abundance: -
d_gene: TRBD1
CDR3aa: CASSWTGGYTDTQYF
CDR3nt: TGTGCCAGCAGTTGGACAGGAGGATACACAGATACGCAGTATTTT

j_gene: TRBJ1-1
v_gene: TRBV6-5
abundance: -
d_gene: -
CDR3aa: CASSPDTWNTEAFF
CDR3nt: TGTGCCAGCAGTCCGGACACCTGGAACACTGAAGCTTTCTTT

j_gene: TRBJ1-4
v_gene: TRBV28
abundance: -
d_gene: TRBD1
CDR3aa: CASSQDRFDEKLFF
CDR3nt: TGTGCCAGCAGCCAGGACAGGTTCGATGAAAAACTGTTTTTT

j_gene: TRBJ2-1
v_gene: TRBV9
abundance: -
d_gene: -
CDR3aa: CASSRWDSAAYNEQFF
CDR3nt: TGTGCCAGCAGTCGTTGGGATAGCGCCGCCTACAATGAGCAGTTCTTC

j_gene: TRBJ2-3
v_gene: TRBV29-1
abundance: -
d_gene: TRBD1
CDR3aa: CSVEGYRDSPLYTQYF
CDR3nt: TGCAGCGTTGAAGGGTACCGGGACAGTCCTCTTTATACGCAGTATTTT

j_gene: TRBJ2-7
v_gene: TRBV11-1
abundance: -
d_gene: TRBD1
CDR3aa: CASSLGQGRFYEQYF
CDR3nt: TGTGCCAGCAGCCTCGGACAGGGAAGATTTTACGAGCAGTACTTC

j_gene: TRBJ1-6
v_gene: TRBV19
abundance: once
d_gene: TRBD1
CDR3aa: CASSIRQGGSPLHF
CDR3nt: TGTGCCAGTAGTATCCGACAGGGTGGGTCACCCCTCCACTTT

j_gene: TRBJ2-7
v_gene: TRBV28
abundance: -
d_gene: -
CDR3aa: CASILGQYSYEQYF
CDR3nt: TGTGCCAGCATCCTTGGGCAGTACTCCTACGAGCAGTACTTC

j_gene: TRBJ1-1
v_gene: TRBV29-1
abundance: -
d_gene: -
CDR3aa: CSVLDTGNTEAFF
CDR3nt: TGCAGCGTTCTCGATACAGGAAACACTGAAGCTTTCTTT

j_gene: TRBJ2-6
v_gene: TRBV19
abundance: -
d_gene: TRBD2
CDR3aa: CASSIDGLAVISGANVLTF
CDR3nt: TGTGCCAGTAGTATAGACGGACTAGCGGTTATCTCTGGGGCCAACGTCCTGACTTTC

j_gene: TRBJ2-7
v_gene: TRBV19
abundance: -
d_gene: TRBD1
CDR3aa: CASSSGTGGVAQYF
CDR3nt: TGTGCCAGTAGTTCCGGGACAGGGGGCGTTGCGCAGTACTTC

j_gene: TRBJ1-4
v_gene: TRBV6-5
abundance: -
d_gene: -
CDR3aa: CASSYESATNEKLFF
CDR3nt: TGTGCCAGCAGTTACGAATCAGCAACTAATGAAAAACTGTTTTTT

j_gene: TRBJ1-6
v_gene: TRBV5-1
abundance: -
d_gene: -
CDR3aa: CASSLVDSWSSYNSPLHF
CDR3nt: TGCGCCAGCAGCTTGGTGGACAGTTGGAGCTCCTATAATTCACCCCTCCACTTT

j_gene: TRBJ2-7
v_gene: TRBV19
abundance: -
d_gene: -
CDR3aa: CATSLTGTSTYEQYF
CDR3nt: TGTGCCACCTCCTTGACCGGGACATCAACCTACGAGCAGTACTTC

j_gene: TRBJ2-1
v_gene: TRBV7-6
abundance: -
d_gene: TRBD2
CDR3aa: CASSSSRAGGSYNEQFF
CDR3nt: TGTGCCAGCAGCTCCAGCCGAGCGGGGGGTTCCTACAATGAGCAGTTCTTC

j_gene: TRBJ2-7
v_gene: TRBV13
abundance: -
d_gene: TRBD1
CDR3aa: CASSPQGQGVYEQYF
CDR3nt: TGTGCCAGCAGCCCGCAGGGACAGGGTGTTTACGAGCAGTACTTC

j_gene: TRBJ1-1
v_gene: TRBV27
abundance: -
d_gene: -
CDR3aa: CASSLWGGSNTEAFF
CDR3nt: TGTGCCAGCAGTTTATGGGGGGGTTCGAACACTGAAGCTTTCTTT

j_gene: TRBJ1-2
v_gene: TRBV9
abundance: -
d_gene: -
CDR3aa: CASSLSGVYNYGYTF
CDR3nt: TGTGCCAGCAGCCTCTCGGGGGTCTATAACTATGGCTACACCTTC

j_gene: TRBJ2-5
v_gene: TRBV7-9
abundance: -
d_gene: TRBD2
CDR3aa: CASRNAVLAEETQYF
CDR3nt: TGTGCCAGCAGGAATGCTGTGCTAGCGGAAGAGACCCAGTACTTC

j_gene: TRBJ2-7
v_gene: TRBV5-1
abundance: -
d_gene: -
CDR3aa: CASSLTGTYEQYF
CDR3nt: TGCGCCAGCAGCTTAACAGGAACCTACGAGCAGTACTTC

j_gene: TRBJ2-3
v_gene: TRBV7-7
abundance: -
d_gene: TRBD2
CDR3aa: CASSRNRGGAGDTQYF
CDR3nt: TGTGCCAGCAGCCGAAACCGCGGGGGGGCAGGGGATACGCAGTATTTT

j_gene: TRBJ1-4
v_gene: TRBV27
abundance: -
d_gene: -
CDR3aa: CASSLGATRGEKLFF
CDR3nt: TGTGCCAGCAGTTTGGGGGCGACTCGGGGCGAAAAACTGTTTTTT

j_gene: TRBJ2-7
v_gene: TRBV28
abundance: -
d_gene: -
CDR3aa: CASSSGPGEQYF
CDR3nt: TGTGCCAGCAGTTCGGGTCCCGGCGAGCAGTACTTC

j_gene: TRBJ2-2
v_gene: TRBV11-2
abundance: -
d_gene: -
CDR3aa: CASSFRGGRTGELFF
CDR3nt: TGTGCCAGCAGCTTCCGGGGAGGACGCACCGGGGAGCTGTTTTTT

j_gene: TRBJ1-5
v_gene: TRBV6-1
abundance: -
d_gene: -
CDR3aa: CASSDVGVGYQPQHF
CDR3nt: TGTGCCAGCAGTGACGTAGGGGTTGGGTATCAGCCCCAGCATTTT

j_gene: TRBJ2-7
v_gene: TRBV11-2
abundance: -
d_gene: TRBD2
CDR3aa: CASSLVLAGANEQYF
CDR3nt: TGTGCCAGCAGCTTAGTACTAGCGGGAGCCAACGAGCAGTACTTC

j_gene: TRBJ1-5
v_gene: TRBV2
abundance: -
d_gene: TRBD1
CDR3aa: CASSKGARSNQPQHF
CDR3nt: TGTGCCAGCTCAAAGGGGGCAAGGAGCAATCAGCCCCAGCATTTT

j_gene: TRBJ2-5
v_gene: TRBV6-6
abundance: -
d_gene: -
CDR3aa: CASSYSQATQETQYF
CDR3nt: TGTGCCAGCAGTTACTCCCAGGCGACCCAAGAGACCCAGTACTTC

j_gene: TRBJ1-3
v_gene: TRBV9
abundance: -
d_gene: TRBD1
CDR3aa: CASSVGSGGFGNTIYF
CDR3nt: TGTGCCAGCAGCGTAGGATCAGGGGGCTTTGGAAACACCATATATTTT